This entry features one T cell receptor beta chain sequence. The data were taken from a study of blood T cell repertoires in COVID-19. The method was immunoSEQ multiplex PCR; TCRdb's version includes in-frame clones alone and lacks a portion of them. The profile shows 150,000 to 200,000 clones, around 85% of them singletons. The CDR3 sequence is 13 residues long. Germline values: CDR1 MNHEY, CDR2 SVGAGI. Trimming shortened V by 8 bases and J by 0 bases, and 7 bases separated the two germline ends. The sequenced material came from peripheral blood. The source is a woman aged 65 to 85 with acute or convalescent COVID-19. The rearrangement uses TRBV6-5 and TRBJ1-4; D ambiguous. The DNA of the CDR3 is TGTGCCAGCGGCCGGGCAACTAATGAAAAACTGTTTTTT. Translated: CASGRATNEKLFF.